One sample yielded the 6 T cell receptor beta chains listed below, sequenced in a study of identical twins. MiXCR, applied by TCRdb to the 5' RACE reads, yields one record per CDR3 protein. The sample contains roughly 250,000 distinct CDR3 sequences, roughly 7% of which appear only once. The same sample was also used in a study of yellow fever vaccine responses in identical twins.

Sequencing was carried out using memory (CD45RO+) T cells sorted from blood. These receptors were obtained from a young woman in good health.

This clonotype has a handful of counts. This chain links TRBV5-1 with TRBJ2-5; D is perhaps TRBD1 (5 bases). CDR3 size: 18 residues. Trimming took off 0 bases at V and 9 bases at J, with 27 bases between the two ends. CDR1 is SGHRS, CDR2 YFSETQ, per germline. The CDR3 protein is CASSLEARIAANRGPQYF. The CDR3 DNA reads TGCGCCAGCAGCTTGGAGGCCAGAATTGCCGCTAATAGGGGTCCCCAGTACTTC.

In its sample, this clonotype was seen many times. This chain connects TRBV29-1 to TRBJ1-2; TRBD1 matches at 12 bases. CDR1 is SQVTM and CDR2 is ANQGSEA in the germline V gene. After removal of 4 bases from V and 4 bases from J, the junction contained 4 bases not matched to a gene. There are 14 residues in the CDR3. Here the CDR3 DNA reads TGCAGCGTTGGTGGGACAGGGGGCCCCTATGGCTACACCTTC. Translated: CSVGGTGGPYGYTF.

This clonotype has at least ten counts. This chain uses TRBV4-1 with TRBJ1-5; TRBD1 might be the D (5 bases). CDR1 is MGHRA and CDR2 is YSYEKL in the germline V gene. The V end was cut by 3 bases, the J end by 0 bases, with 12 bases between. The CDR3 is 16 amino acids. CDR3 protein: CASSQAGLGSNQPQHF. For the CDR3, the DNA is TGCGCCAGCAGCCAGGCGGGACTCGGTAGCAATCAGCCCCAGCATTTT.

The table lists this clonotype with many counts. The V call is TRBV5-1, the J call TRBJ2-1, with TRBD2 as a possible D gene (6 bases). CDR3 length equals 17 residues. V lost 1 base and J 3 bases, leaving 17 bases between the germline ends. Germline V gene data show CDR1 as SGHRS and CDR2 as YFSETQ. This CDR3 is CASSLTSGGPYYNEQFF. DNA of the CDR3: TGCGCCAGCAGCTTGACCAGTGGAGGGCCCTACTACAATGAGCAGTTCTTC.

This clonotype turned up a few times. The genes are TRBV20-1 and TRBJ2-1, with a weak D call TRBD2 (6 bases). This CDR3 is 15 amino acids long. Trimming shortened V by 0 bases and J by 1 base, and 10 bases separated the two germline ends. CDR1 and CDR2 from the germline V gene are DFQATT and SNEGSKA (reference sequence). The CDR3 sequence is CSARDFGGSYNEQFF. In nucleotides, the CDR3 is TGCAGTGCTAGAGATTTCGGGGGTTCCTACAATGAGCAGTTCTTC.

The genes are TRBV29-1 and TRBJ2-1; no definite D call. Between the trimmed V and J ends, which lost 4 bases and 1 base, there was a span of 17 bases. Germline values: CDR1 SQVTM, CDR2 ANQGSEA. The length of the CDR3 is 16 residues. The CDR3 coding sequence is TGCAGCGTTGTTGGGCTAGATTACTGGTCCTACAATGAGCAGTTCTTC. This codes for CSVVGLDYWSYNEQFF.